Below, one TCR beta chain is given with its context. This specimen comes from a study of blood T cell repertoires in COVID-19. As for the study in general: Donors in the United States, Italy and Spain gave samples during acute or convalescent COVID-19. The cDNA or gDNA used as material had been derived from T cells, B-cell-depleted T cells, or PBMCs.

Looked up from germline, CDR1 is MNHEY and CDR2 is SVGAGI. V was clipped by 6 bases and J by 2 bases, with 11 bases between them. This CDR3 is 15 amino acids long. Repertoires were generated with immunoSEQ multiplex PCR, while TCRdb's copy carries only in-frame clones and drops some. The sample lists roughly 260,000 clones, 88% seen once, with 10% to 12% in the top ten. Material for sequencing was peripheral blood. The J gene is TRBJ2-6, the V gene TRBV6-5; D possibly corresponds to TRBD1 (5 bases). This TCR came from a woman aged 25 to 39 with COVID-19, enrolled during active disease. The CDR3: CASSPGMAGANVLTF. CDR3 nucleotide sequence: TGTGCCAGCAGCCCAGGGATGGCTGGGGCCAACGTCCTGACTTTC.